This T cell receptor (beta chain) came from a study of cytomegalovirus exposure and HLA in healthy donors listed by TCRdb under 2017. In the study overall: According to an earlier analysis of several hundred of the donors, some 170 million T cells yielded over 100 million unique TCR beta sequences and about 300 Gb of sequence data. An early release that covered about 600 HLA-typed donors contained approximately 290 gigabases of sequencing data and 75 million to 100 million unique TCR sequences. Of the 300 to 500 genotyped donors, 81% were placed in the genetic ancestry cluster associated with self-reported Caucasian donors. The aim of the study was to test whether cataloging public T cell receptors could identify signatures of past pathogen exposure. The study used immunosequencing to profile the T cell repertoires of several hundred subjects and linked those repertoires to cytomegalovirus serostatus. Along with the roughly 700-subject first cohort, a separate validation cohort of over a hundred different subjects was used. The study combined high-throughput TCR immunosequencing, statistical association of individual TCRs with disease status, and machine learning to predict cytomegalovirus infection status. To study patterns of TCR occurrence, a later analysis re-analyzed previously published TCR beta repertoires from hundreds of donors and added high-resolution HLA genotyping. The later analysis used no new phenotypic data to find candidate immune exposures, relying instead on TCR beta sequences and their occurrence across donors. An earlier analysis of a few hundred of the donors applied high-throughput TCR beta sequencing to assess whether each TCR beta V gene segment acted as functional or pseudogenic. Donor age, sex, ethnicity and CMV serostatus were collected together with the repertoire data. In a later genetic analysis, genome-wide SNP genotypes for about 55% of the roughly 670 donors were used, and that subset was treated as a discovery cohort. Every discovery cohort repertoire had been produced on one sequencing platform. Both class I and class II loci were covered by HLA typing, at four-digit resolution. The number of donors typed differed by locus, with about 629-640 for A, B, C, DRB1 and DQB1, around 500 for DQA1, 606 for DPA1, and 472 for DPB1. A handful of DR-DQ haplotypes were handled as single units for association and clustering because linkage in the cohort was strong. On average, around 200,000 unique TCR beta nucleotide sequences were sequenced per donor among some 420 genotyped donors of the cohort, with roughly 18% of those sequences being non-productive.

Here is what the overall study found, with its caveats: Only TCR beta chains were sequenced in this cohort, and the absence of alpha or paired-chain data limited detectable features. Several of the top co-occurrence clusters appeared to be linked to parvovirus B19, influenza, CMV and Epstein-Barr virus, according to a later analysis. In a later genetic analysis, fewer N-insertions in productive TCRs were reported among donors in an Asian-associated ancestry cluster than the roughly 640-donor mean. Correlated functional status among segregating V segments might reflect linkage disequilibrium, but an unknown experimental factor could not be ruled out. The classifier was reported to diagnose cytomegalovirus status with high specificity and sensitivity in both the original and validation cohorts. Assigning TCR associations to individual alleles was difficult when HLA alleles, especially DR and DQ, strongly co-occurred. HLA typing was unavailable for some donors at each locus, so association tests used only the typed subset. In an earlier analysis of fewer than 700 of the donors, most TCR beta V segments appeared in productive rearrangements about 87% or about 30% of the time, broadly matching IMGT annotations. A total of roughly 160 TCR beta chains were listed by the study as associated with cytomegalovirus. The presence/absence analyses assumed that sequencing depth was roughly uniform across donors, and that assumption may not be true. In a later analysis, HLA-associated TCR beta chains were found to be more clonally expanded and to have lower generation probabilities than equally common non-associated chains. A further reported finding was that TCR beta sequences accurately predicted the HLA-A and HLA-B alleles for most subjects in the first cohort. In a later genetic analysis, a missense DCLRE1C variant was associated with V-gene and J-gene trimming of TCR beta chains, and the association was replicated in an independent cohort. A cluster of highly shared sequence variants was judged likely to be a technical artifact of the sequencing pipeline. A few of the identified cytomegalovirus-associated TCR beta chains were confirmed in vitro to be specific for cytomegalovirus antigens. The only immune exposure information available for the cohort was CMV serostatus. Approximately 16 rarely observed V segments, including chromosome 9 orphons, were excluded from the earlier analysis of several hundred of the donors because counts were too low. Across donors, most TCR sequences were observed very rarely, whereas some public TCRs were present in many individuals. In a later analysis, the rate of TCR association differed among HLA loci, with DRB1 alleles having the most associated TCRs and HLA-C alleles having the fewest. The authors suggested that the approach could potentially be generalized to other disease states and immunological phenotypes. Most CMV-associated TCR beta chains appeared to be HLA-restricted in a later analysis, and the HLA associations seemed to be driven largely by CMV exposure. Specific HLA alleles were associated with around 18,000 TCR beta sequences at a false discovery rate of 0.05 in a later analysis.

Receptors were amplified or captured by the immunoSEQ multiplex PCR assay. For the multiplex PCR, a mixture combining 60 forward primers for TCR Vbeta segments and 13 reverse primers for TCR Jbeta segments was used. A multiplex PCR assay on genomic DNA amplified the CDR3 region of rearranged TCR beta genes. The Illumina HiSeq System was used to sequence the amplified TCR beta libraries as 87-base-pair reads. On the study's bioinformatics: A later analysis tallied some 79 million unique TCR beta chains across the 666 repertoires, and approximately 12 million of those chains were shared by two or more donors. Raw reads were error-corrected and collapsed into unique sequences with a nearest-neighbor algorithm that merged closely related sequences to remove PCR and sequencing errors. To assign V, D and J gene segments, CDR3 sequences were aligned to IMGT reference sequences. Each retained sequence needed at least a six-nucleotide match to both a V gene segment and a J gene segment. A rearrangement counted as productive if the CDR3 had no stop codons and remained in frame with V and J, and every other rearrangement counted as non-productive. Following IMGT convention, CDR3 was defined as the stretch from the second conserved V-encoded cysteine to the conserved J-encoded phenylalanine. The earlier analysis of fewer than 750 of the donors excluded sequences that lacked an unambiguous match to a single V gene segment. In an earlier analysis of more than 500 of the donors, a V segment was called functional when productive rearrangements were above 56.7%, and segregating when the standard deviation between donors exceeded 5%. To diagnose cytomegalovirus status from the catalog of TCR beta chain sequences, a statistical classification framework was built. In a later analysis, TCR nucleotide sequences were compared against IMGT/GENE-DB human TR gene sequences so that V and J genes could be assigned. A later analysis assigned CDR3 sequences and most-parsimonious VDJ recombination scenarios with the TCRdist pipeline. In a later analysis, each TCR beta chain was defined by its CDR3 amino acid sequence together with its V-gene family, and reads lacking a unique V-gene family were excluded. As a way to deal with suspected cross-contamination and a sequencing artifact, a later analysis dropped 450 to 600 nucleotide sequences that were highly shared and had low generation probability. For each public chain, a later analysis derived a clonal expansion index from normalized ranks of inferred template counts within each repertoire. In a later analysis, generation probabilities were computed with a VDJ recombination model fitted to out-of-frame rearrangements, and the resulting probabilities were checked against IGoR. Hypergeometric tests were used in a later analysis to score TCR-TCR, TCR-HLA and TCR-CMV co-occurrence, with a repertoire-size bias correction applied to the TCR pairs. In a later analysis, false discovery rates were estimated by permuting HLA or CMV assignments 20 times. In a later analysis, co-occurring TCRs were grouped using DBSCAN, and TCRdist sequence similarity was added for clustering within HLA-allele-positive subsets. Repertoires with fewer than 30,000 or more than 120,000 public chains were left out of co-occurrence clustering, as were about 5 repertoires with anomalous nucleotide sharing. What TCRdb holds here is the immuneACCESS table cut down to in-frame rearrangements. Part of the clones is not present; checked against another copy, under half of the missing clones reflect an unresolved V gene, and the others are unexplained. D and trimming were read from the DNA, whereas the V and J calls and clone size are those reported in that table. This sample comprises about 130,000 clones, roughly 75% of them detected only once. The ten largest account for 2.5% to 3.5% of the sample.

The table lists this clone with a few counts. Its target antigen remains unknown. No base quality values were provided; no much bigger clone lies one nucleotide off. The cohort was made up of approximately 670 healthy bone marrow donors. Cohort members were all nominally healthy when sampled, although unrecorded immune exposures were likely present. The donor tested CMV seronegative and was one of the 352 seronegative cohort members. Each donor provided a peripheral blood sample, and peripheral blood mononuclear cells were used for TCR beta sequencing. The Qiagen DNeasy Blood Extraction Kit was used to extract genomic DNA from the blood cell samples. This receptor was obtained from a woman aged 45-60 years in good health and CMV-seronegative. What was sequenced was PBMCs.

The CDR3 in this case is CASSSLAGGLTDTQYF. The DNA reads TGTGCCAGCAGCTCGCTAGCGGGAGGGCTCACAGATACGCAGTATTTT. The chain joins TRBV7-9 to TRBJ2-3, with TRBD2 matching 12 junction bases. Per the germline V gene (reference sequence), SEHNR is the CDR1 and FQNEAQ is the CDR2. There are 16 amino acids in the CDR3, from cysteine to phenylalanine inclusive. Only the CDR3 region is kept as DNA, spanning 48 bases read in frame from base 1. V is trimmed back by 4 bases and J by 2 bases, and the junction contains 4 bases that no gene match accounts for.